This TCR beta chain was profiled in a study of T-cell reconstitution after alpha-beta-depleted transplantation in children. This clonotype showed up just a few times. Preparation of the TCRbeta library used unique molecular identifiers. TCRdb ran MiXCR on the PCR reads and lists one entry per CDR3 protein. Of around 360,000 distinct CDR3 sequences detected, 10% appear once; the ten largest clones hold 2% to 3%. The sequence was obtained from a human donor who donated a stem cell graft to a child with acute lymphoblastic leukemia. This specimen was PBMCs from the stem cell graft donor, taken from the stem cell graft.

Here the CDR3 DNA reads TGTGCCAGCAGCTTAGGGCAAGCGGGAACTGAAGTTGAGCAGTTCTTC. This encodes CASSLGQAGTEVEQFF. The V call is TRBV11-2, the J call TRBJ2-1; 7 bases are a match to TRBD2. CDR3 length: 16 amino acids. V was pared by 1 base and J by 9 bases, with 12 bases of the junction left unmatched. From germline, CDR1 is SGHAT and CDR2 FQNNGV.